Presented here are 8 T cell receptor beta chains from one specimen sequenced in a study of monozygotic twins with inflammatory bowel disease (dated by TCRdb to the late 2010s). Receptors were amplified or captured by 5' RACE. The sample was run on an Illumina HiSeq 2500. Each CDR3 protein sequence appears as one entry after TCRdb reprocessed the reads, and no DNA is included. The table of this sample itemizes 400,000 or so distinct CDR3 sequences. The ten largest make up 2.4% of the sample. The sample consisted of blood. The receptor set was obtained from a human donor with ulcerative colitis or Crohn's disease, or a healthy co-twin of an affected twin (not recorded which).

V gene TRBV29-1 combines with J gene TRBJ1-1; TCRdb picks TRBD1, but there is no DNA to check that call. Germline V gives CDR1 SQVTM, CDR2 ANQGSEA. The CDR3 is 14 amino acids. This CDR3 is CSGLPATGGTEAFF.

V and J are TRBV5-1 and TRBJ1-5; TCRdb proposes TRBD1, but this gene call is untestable without DNA. The V gene's germline CDR1 is SGHRS and CDR2 YFSETQ. The CDR3 is 15 amino acids. The CDR3: CASSLGGAGNQPQHF.

The V and J genes are TRBV15 and TRBJ1-5. CDR1 LNHNV and CDR2 YYDKDF come from the germline V gene (reference sequence). This CDR3 has 12 residues. The CDR3 loop is CATSSGGQPQHF.

The CDR3 here is CASSLQPGGYTDTQYF. The J gene is TRBJ2-3, the V gene TRBV4-1; TCRdb proposes TRBD1, but this gene call is untestable without DNA. Germline V gene data show CDR1 as MGHRA and CDR2 as YSYEKL. The CDR3 has 16 amino acids.

V and J are TRBV7-8 and TRBJ1-1; the D gene TCRdb calls, TRBD1, cannot be checked with no DNA. The CDR3 loop spans 15 amino acids. Germline V gene sequence: CDR1 SGHVS, CDR2 FQNEAQ. CDR3 sequence: CASSFRTGMNTEAFF.

This chain joins TRBV7-2 and TRBJ2-5; no DNA is available, so the TRBD1 call from TCRdb remains unchecked. Germline values: CDR1 SGHTA, CDR2 FQGNSA. The CDR3 has 15 amino acids. CDR3 sequence reads: CASSFDRGRQETQYF.

This chain links TRBV5-1 with TRBJ1-1; TCRdb's assignment of TRBD1 cannot be checked, as there is no DNA. In germline, CDR1 is SGHRS, CDR2 YFSETQ. This CDR3 comprises 16 residues. CDR3 loop: CASSLIPGQGATEAFF.

The rearrangement joins TRBV29-1 to TRBJ2-7; the D call from TCRdb, TRBD2, cannot be confirmed without DNA. This CDR3 region has 12 residues. Germline V lookup: CDR1 SQVTM, CDR2 ANQGSEA. The CDR3 loop reads CSVEWTRDEQYF.